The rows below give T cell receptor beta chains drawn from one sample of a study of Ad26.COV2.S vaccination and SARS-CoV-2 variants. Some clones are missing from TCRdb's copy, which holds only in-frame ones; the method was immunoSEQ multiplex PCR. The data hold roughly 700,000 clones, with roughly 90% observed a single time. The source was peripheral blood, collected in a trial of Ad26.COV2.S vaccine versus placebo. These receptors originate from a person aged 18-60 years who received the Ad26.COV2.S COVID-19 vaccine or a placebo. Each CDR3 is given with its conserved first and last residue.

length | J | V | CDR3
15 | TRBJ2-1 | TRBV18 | CASSPAGPNGNEQFF
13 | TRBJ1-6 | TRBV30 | CAWSATPGSPLHF
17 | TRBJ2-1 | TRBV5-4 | CASSPGASGGASLEQFF
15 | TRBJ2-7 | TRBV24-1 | CATRQGAYEFYEQYF
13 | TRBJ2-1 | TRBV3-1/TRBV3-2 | CASSQTSKNEQFF
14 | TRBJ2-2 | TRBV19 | CASSFGQNTGELFF
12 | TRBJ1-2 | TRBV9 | CASSVEGYGYTF
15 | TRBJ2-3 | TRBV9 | CASSVRGGGRDTQYF
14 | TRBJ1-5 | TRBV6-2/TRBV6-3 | CASSLSVSNQPQHF
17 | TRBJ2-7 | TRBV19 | CASSRVSAGQDSHEQYF
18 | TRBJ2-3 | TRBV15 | CATSRGVRTGGPTDTQYF
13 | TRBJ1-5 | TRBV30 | CAWSKGPDQPQHF
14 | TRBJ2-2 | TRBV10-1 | CASSAGENTGELFF
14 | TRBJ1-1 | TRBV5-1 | CASSLGTENTEAFF
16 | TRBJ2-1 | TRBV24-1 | CATSAYLSFSNNEQFF
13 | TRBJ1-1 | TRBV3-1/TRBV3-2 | CASSPGMNTEAFF
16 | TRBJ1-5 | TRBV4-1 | CASSQERTRRTQPQHF
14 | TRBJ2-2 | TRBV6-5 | CAARDRGNTGELFF
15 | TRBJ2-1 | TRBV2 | CANLRTSGGWNEQFF
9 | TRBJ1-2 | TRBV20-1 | CSARSWDTF
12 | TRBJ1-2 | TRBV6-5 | CASNRGDYGYTF
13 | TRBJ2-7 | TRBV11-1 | CASSYSGIYEQYF
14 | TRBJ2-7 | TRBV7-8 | CASSLKGTTYEQYF
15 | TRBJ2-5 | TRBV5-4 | CASSLGGGGTETQYF
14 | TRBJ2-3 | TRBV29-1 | CSASRGETTDTQYF
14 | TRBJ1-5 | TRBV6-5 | CASSLGGGSQPQHF
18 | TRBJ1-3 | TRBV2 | CASSRQPPRLRSGNTIYF
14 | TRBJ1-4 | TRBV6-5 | CASTSPLGDEKLFF
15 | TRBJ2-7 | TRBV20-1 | CSASPPYSGTYEQYF
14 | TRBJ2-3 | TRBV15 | CATSRAGRTDTQYF
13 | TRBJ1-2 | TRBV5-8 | CASSFPDSYGYTF
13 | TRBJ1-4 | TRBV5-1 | CASKGTGPEKLFF
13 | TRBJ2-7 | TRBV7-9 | CASARASENEQYF
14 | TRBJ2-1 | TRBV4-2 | CASSGTSGYNEQFF
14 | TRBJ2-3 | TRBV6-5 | CASGGGDFTDTQYF
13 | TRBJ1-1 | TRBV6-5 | CASTSPTGVEAFF
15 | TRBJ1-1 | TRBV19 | CASSLTGGANTEAFF
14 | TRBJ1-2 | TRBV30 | CAWSGSASPGGYTF
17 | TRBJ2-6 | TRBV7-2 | CASSFGPMGAGANVLTF
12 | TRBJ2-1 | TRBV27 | CASSPGYNEQFF
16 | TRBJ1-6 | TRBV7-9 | CASSLVPQSYNSPLHF
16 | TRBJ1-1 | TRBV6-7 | CASSYTEDRLNTEAFF
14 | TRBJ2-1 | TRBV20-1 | CSASPWSSYNEQFF
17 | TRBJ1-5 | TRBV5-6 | CASSRDRDGFYNQPQHF
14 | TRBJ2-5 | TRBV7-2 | CASSLAGRKETQYF
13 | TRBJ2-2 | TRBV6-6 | CASNQGGTGELFF
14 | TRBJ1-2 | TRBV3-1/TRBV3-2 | CASSQADSHYGYTF
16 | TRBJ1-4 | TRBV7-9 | CASSLAWDRGGEKLFF
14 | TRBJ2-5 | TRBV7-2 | CASSPPGPQETQYF
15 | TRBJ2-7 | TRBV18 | CASSPGATTIYEQYF
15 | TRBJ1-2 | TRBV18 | CASSPPERTGRGYTF
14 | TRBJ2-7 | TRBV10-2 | CASSESDSFYEQYF
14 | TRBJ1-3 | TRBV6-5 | CASSYSGDGNTIYF
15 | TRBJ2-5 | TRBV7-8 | CASSQLQGGQETQYF
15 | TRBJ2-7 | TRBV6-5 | CASRAGLAGAYEQYF
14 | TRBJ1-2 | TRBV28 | CASSSTGAGHGYTF
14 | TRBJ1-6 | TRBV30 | CAWTNGSYNSPLHF
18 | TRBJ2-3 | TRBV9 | CASSVGRSGGASTDTQYF
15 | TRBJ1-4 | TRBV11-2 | CASSGVGTRREKLFF
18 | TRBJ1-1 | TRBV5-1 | CASSLAKPGGYVGTEAFF